A selection of T cell receptor beta chains follows, all from one sample in a study of response to subunit inactivated influenza vaccine. TCRdb analysed the RT-PCR reads with MiXCR anew, one entry per CDR3 protein. The table has 250,000 to 350,000 distinct CDR3 sequences, over 20% seen once. The sequenced sample was PBMCs from blood, obtained less than 22 months after vaccination. The source is a man aged 50-75 years who received an inactivated influenza vaccine. Both conserved end residues are part of each CDR3. A D gene is named only where the DNA matches it firmly. Clone size is shown for a subset of rows, as once, few, many or a class of expanded clone.

J	V	size	D	DNA	CDR3
TRBJ1-1	TRBV6-5	many	TRBD1	TGTGCCAGCAGTTACTTCGGACAGGTGGACACTGAAGCTTTCTTT	CASSYFGQVDTEAFF
TRBJ1-5	TRBV12-3/TRBV12-4	few	-	TGTGCCAGCAGTTTAGCAGGAAGGCGCGATCAGCCCCAGCATTTT	CASSLAGRRDQPQHF
TRBJ2-2	TRBV11-3	many	-	TGTGCCAGCAGCTCCTTTACAGGGGGGGAGCTGTTTTTT	CASSSFTGGELFF
TRBJ2-2	TRBV5-4	-	TRBD1	TGTGCCAGCAGCCCCTGGACAGGGGGAACCGGGGAGCTGTTTTTT	CASSPWTGGTGELFF
TRBJ1-2	TRBV6-1	few	-	TGTGCCAGCCTGGATCTCGGGGGCTATGGCTACACCTTC	CASLDLGGYGYTF
TRBJ1-1	TRBV11-2	-	TRBD1	TGTGTCAGCAGACAGGGGAGATGGACTGAAGCTTTCTTT	CVSRQGRWTEAFF
TRBJ2-3	TRBV4-2	few	-	TGTGCCAGCAGCCAAGGTGGAGTCAGCACAGATACGCAGTATTTT	CASSQGGVSTDTQYF
TRBJ1-4	TRBV6-5	-	-	TGTGCCAGCAGTTACTCGAATCTAAAGGGAGAAGAACTGTTTTTT	CASSYSNLKGEELFF
TRBJ2-2	TRBV7-3	few	-	TGTGCCAGCAGCTTCGGCAGGGACACCGGGGAGCTGTTTTTT	CASSFGRDTGELFF
TRBJ1-5	TRBV4-1	few	TRBD1	TGCGCCAGCAGCCGAGGACAGGGGGGTCAGCCCCAGCATTTT	CASSRGQGGQPQHF
TRBJ1-5	TRBV6-1	few	TRBD1	TGTGCCAGCAGTGGTGGACAGGGGGCCTGGAGTTGGGGCAATCAGCCCCAGCATTTT	CASSGGQGAWSWGNQPQHF
TRBJ1-4	TRBV9	few	-	TGTGCCAGCAGCGTAGGAGGGGGGACTAATGAAAAACTGTTTTTT	CASSVGGGTNEKLFF
TRBJ2-5	TRBV12-3/TRBV12-4	-	TRBD2	TGTGCCAGCAGTTTCCCCGGGACTAGACTCTACTTC	CASSFPGTRLYF
TRBJ1-4	TRBV20-1	few	-	TGCAGTGCAACGGCGTTTAATGAAAAACTGTTTTTT	CSATAFNEKLFF
TRBJ2-7	TRBV7-2	-	-	TGTGCCAGCAGCTTTGGACGGGGGTACGAGCAGTACTTC	CASSFGRGYEQYF
TRBJ1-1	TRBV14	few	-	TGTGCCAGCAGCCAAGCCCCTGGTGGGGGGCCGAACCCAGAAGCTTTCTTT	CASSQAPGGGPNPEAFF
TRBJ1-5	TRBV20-1	many	TRBD1	TGCAGTGCTAGAGATGGACAGGCGAACCAGCCCCAGCATTTT	CSARDGQANQPQHF
TRBJ2-2	TRBV4-2	-	-	TGTGCCAGCAGCCCAGAGGGACACACCGGGGAGCTGTTTTTT	CASSPEGHTGELFF
TRBJ2-1	TRBV24-1	-	TRBD2	TGTGCCACCAGTGACCAACTAGCGGGAGGCGGGTACAATGAGCAGTTCTTC	CATSDQLAGGGYNEQFF
TRBJ1-4	TRBV4-3	many	-	TGCGCCAGCAGCCAAGAGGGGGTCCCTAGTGAAAAACTGTTTTTT	CASSQEGVPSEKLFF
TRBJ1-1	TRBV5-6	many	-	TGTGCCAGCAGCTCATTAGACAAGAGCAAAGCTTTCTTT	CASSSLDKSKAFF
TRBJ2-2	TRBV10-2	-	-	TGCGCCAGCAGTGACCCCGACAGTCCCACCGGGGAGCTGTTTTTT	CASSDPDSPTGELFF
TRBJ2-7	TRBV21-1	-	-	TGTGCCAGCAGCAAGAAAGACCCCTCCATACACTACGAGCAGTACTTC	CASSKKDPSIHYEQYF
TRBJ1-1	TRBV6-2/TRBV6-3	few	-	TGTGCCAGCAGTACGGGACACCGGGGGTATGTTTTCTTT	CASSTGHRGYVFF
TRBJ1-6	TRBV2	-	-	TGTGCCAGCAGTGAAAACCCTCCCCAGGCCTCAACCCTCCACTTT	CASSENPPQASTLHF
TRBJ1-1	TRBV6-5	few	-	TGTGCCAGCAGTTACTCGTTGACAGGTCGGAACACTGAAGCTTTCTTT	CASSYSLTGRNTEAFF
TRBJ1-5	TRBV18	many	-	TGTGCCAGCTCACCATCCGGGACCGGCAATCAGCCCCAGCATTTT	CASSPSGTGNQPQHF
TRBJ1-6	TRBV20-1	-	TRBD1	TGCAGTGCTAGAGATCGGGGACAGGGAGGTTCACCCCTCCACTTT	CSARDRGQGGSPLHF